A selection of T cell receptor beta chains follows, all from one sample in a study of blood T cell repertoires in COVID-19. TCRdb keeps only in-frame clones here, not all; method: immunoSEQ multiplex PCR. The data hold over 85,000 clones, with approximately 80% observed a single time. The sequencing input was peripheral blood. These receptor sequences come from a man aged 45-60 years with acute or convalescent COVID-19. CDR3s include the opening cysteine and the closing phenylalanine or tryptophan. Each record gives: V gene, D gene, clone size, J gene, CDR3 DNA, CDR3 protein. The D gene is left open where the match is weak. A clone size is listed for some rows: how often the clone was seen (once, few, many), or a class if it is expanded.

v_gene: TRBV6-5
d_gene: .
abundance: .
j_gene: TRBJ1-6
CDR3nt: TGTGCCAGCAGTTGGACTGGACAGCCCAATTCACCCCTCCACTTT
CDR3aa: CASSWTGQPNSPLHF

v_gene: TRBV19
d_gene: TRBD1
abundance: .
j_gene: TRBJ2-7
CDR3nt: TGTGCCAGTAGAGGACAGGGGTACGAGCAGTACTTC
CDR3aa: CASRGQGYEQYF

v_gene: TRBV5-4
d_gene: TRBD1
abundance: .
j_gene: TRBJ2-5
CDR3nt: TGTGCCAGCAGCTTGGGAGGGGGCGAGACCCAGTACTTC
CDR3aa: CASSLGGGETQYF

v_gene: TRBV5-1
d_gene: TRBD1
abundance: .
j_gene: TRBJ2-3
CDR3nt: TGCGCCAGCAGCCCCGGACAGGCTTCAGATACGCAGTATTTT
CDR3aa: CASSPGQASDTQYF

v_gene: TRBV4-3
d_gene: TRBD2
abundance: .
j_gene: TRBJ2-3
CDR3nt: TGCGCCAGCCGTGCTAGCGGGGGGGCAGATACGCAGTATTTT
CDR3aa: CASRASGGADTQYF

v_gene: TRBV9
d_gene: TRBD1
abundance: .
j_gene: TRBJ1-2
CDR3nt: TGTGCCAGCACCCTTGGGGCCCAGGGGGCGCTTGATTACGGCTACACCTTC
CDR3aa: CASTLGAQGALDYGYTF

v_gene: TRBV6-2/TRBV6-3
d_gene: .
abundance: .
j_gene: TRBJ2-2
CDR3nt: TGTGCCAGCAGCAAATGGGCAGTTAACACCGGGGAGCTGTTTTTT
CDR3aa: CASSKWAVNTGELFF

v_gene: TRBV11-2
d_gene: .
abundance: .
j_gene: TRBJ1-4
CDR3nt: TGTGCCAGCAGCTTAGTCGGAGCAACTAATGAAAAACTGTTTTTT
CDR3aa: CASSLVGATNEKLFF

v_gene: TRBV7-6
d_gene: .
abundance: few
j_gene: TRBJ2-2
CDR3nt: TGTGCCAGCAGCTTAGGCCAGGGGGGAGCCGGGGAGCTGTTTTTT
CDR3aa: CASSLGQGGAGELFF

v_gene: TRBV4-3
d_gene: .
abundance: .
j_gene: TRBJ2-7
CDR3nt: TGCGCCAGCAGCCAAGATTCACAGGGGAGGTACGAGCAGTACTTC
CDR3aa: CASSQDSQGRYEQYF

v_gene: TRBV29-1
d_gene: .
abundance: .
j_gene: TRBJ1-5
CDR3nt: TGCAGCGTAGCACTCCAAAGCAATCAGCCCCAGCATTTT
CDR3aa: CSVALQSNQPQHF

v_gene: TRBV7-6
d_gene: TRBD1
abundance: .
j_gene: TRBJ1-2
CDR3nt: TGTGCCAGCAGCCCGACTCAGGGGGGCGCAGGCTATGGCTACACCTTC
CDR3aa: CASSPTQGGAGYGYTF

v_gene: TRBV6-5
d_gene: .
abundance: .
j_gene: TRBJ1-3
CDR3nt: TGTGCCAGCAGTTACGTACAGGGAAGAGGAAACACCATATATTTT
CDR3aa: CASSYVQGRGNTIYF

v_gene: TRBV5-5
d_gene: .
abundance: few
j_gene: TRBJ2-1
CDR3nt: TGTGCCAGCAGCTTGGAGACTAGTGTATTGGGTGAGCAGTTCTTC
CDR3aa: CASSLETSVLGEQFF

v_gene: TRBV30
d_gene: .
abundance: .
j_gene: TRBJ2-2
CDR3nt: TGTGCCTGGAAGCGTCAGGGGCCCGGGGAGCTGTTTTTT
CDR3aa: CAWKRQGPGELFF

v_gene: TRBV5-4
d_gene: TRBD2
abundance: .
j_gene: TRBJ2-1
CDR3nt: TGTGCCAGCAGCCCTAGCGGGGGCTCTTACAATGAGCAGTTCTTC
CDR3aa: CASSPSGGSYNEQFF

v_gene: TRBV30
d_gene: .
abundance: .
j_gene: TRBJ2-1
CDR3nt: TGTGCCTGGAGTTTCGGGCGGGCGAATGAGCAGTTCTTC
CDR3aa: CAWSFGRANEQFF

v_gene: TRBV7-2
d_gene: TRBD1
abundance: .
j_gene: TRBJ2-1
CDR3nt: TGTGCCAGCAGCTTAGTGGGGACAGGGGGCGGGTTGAATGAGCAGTTCTTC
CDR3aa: CASSLVGTGGGLNEQFF

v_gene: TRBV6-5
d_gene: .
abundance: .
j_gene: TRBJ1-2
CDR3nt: TGTGCCAGCAGTTACGGGCCTAACTATGGCTACACCTTC
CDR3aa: CASSYGPNYGYTF

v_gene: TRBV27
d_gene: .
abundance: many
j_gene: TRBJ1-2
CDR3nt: TGTGCCAGCAGTTCGGAGATGAACTATGGCTACACCTTC
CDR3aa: CASSSEMNYGYTF

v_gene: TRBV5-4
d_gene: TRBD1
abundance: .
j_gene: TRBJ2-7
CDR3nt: TGTGCCAGCAGCCCCCAAACAGGGGACAAAGACTACGAGCAGTACTTC
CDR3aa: CASSPQTGDKDYEQYF

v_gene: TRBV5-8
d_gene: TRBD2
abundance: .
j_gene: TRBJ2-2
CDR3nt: TGTGCCAGCAGCTCTGGGACTAGCGGACAGAACACCGGGGAGCTGTTTTTT
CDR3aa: CASSSGTSGQNTGELFF

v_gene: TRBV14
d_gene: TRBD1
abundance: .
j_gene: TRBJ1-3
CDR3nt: TGTGCCAGCAGCCCTGACAGGGTATACTCTGGAAACACCATATATTTT
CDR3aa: CASSPDRVYSGNTIYF

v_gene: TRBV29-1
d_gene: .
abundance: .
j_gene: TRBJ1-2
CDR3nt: TGCAGCGCCCGAGACACTTATGGCTACACCTTC
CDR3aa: CSARDTYGYTF

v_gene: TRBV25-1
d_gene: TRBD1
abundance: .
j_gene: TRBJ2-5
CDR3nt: TGTGCCAGCAGGCCGGGACCGGGACAGGGTTGGTTGGGGGAGACCCAGTACTTC
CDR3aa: CASRPGPGQGWLGETQYF

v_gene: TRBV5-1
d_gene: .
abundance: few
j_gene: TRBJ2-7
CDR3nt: TGCGCCAGCAGCTCGGACACCTACGAGCAGTACTTC
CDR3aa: CASSSDTYEQYF

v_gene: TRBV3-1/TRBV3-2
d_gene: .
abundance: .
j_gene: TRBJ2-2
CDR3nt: TGTGCCAGCAGCCGAGCGACAGCGAACACCGGGGAGCTGTTTTTT
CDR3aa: CASSRATANTGELFF